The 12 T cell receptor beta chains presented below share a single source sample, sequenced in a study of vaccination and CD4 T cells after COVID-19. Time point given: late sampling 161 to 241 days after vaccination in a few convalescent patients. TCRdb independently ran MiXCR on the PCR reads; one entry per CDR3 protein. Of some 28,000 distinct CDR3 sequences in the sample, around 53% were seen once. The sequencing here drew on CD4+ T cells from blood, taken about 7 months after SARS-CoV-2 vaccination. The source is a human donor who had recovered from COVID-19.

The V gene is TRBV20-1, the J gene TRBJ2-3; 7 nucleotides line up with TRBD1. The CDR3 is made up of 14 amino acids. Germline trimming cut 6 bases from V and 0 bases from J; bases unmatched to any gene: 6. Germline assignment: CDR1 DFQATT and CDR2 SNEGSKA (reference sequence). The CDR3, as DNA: TGCAGTGCCCCATTGGACAGGAGCACAGATACGCAGTATTTT. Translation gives CSAPLDRSTDTQYF.

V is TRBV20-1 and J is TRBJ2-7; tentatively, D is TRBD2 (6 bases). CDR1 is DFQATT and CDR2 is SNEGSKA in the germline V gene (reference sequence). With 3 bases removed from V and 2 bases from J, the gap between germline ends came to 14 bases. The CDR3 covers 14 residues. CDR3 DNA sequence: TGCAGTGCTAGCGAGTCGCGGGGACCCTACGAGCAGTACTTC. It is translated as CSASESRGPYEQYF.

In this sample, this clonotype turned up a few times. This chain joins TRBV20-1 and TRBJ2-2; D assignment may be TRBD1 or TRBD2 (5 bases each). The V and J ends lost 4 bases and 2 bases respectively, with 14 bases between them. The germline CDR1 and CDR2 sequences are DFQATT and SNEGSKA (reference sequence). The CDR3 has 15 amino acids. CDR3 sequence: CSANRGRGNTGELFF. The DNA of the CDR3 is TGCAGTGCTAATAGGGGACGGGGAAACACCGGGGAGCTGTTTTTT.

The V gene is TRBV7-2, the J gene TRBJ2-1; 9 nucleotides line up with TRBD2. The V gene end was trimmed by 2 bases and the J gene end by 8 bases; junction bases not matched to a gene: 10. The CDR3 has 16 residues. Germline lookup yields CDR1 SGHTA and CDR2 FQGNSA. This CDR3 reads CASSLMREGRVDEQFF. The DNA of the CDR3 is TGTGCCAGCAGCTTAATGCGGGAGGGCCGGGTCGATGAGCAGTTCTTC.

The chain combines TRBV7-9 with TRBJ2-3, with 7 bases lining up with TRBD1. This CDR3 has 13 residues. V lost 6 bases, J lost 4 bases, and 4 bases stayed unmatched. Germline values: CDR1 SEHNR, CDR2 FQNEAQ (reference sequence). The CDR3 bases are TGTGCCAGCAGTTGGGGACAGTCAGATACGCAGTATTTT. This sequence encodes CASSWGQSDTQYF.

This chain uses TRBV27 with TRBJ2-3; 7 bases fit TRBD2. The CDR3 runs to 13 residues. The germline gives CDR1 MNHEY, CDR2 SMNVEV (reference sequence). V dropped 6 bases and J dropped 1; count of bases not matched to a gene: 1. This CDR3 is CASSSGGTDTQYF. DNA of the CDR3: TGTGCCAGCAGCAGCGGGGGCACAGATACGCAGTATTTT.

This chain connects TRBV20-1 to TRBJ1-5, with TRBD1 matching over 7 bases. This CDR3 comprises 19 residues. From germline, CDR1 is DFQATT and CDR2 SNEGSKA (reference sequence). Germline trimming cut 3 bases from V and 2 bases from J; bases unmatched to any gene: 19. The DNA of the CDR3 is TGCAGTGCTAGCTCCCTCGGGACAGATCTACTATGGGGCAATCAGCCCCAGCATTTT. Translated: CSASSLGTDLLWGNQPQHF.

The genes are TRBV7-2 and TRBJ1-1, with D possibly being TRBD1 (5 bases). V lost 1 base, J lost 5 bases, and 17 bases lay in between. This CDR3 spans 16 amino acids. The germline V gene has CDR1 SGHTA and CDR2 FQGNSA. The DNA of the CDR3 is TGTGCCAGCAGCTTAGATAATCAGGTTAAGGGGACTGAAGCTTTCTTT. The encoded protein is CASSLDNQVKGTEAFF.

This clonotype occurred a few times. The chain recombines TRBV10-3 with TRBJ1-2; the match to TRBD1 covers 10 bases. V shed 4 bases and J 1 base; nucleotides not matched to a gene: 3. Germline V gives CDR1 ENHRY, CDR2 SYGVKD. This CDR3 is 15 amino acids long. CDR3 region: CAISGDRGSNYGYTF. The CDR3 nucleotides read TGTGCCATCAGTGGGGACAGGGGCAGTAACTATGGCTACACCTTC.

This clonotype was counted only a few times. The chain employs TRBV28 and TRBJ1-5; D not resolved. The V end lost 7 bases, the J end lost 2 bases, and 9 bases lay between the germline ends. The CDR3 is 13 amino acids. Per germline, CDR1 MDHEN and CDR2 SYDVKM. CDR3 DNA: TGTGCCAGCACTCTCATGGGCAATCAGCCCCAGCATTTT. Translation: CASTLMGNQPQHF. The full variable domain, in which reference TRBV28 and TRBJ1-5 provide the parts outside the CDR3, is DVKVTQSSRYLVKRTGEKVFLECVQDMDHENMFWYRQDPGLGLRLIYFSYDVKMKEKGDIPEGYSVSREKKERFSLILESASTNQTSMYLCASTLMGNQPQHFGDGTRLSIL.

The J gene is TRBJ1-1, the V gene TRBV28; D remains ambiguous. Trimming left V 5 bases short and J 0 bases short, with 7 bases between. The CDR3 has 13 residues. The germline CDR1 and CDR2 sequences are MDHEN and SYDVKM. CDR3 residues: CASSRTVNTEAFF. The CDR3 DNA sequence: TGTGCCAGCAGTCGGACCGTGAACACTGAAGCTTTCTTT. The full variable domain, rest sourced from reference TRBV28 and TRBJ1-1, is DVKVTQSSRYLVKRTGEKVFLECVQDMDHENMFWYRQDPGLGLRLIYFSYDVKMKEKGDIPEGYSVSREKKERFSLILESASTNQTSMYLCASSRTVNTEAFFGQGTRLTVV.

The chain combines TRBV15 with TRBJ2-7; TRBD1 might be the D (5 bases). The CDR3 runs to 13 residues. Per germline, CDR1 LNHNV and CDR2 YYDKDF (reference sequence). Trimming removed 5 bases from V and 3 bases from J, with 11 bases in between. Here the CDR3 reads CATSLGHLYEQYF. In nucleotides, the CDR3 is TGTGCCACCAGCCTAGGACACCTCTACGAGCAGTACTTC.